This T cell receptor beta chain came from a study of response to subunit inactivated influenza vaccine. TCRdb analysed the RT-PCR reads with MiXCR anew, one entry per CDR3 protein. The data contain 530,000 or so distinct CDR3 sequences, 25% of them singletons. The origin of this receptor is a man aged 50 to 59 who received an inactivated influenza vaccine. Source: CD4+ T cells sorted from PBMCs, taken less than 6 days after vaccination.

CDR3: CASSFRSGRGNEKLFF. The CDR3 bases are TGTGCCAGCAGTTTTCGGTCGGGGCGAGGAAATGAAAAACTGTTTTTT. The chain employs TRBV6-5 and TRBJ1-4; D possibly corresponds to TRBD1 (5 bases). The CDR3 sequence is 16 residues long. With 4 bases removed from V and 5 bases from J, the gap between germline ends came to 17 bases. Germline V gene sequence: CDR1 MNHEY, CDR2 SVGAGI.